One and the same sample provided the 18 T cell receptor beta chains below, sequenced in a study of post-analysis software for immune sequencing data. General study results and limits: Four to six TRBV segments (TRBV5-6, TRBV5-1 and TRBV20-1 among them) occurred more frequently in patients than in controls.

Libraries were made from TCR beta cDNA, and they carried unique molecular identifiers. In TCRdb, the PCR reads were re-called with MiXCR into one record per CDR3 protein. The table records around 710,000 distinct CDR3 sequences, around 46% of them present only once. Their specific antigens are unknown. The sequenced material came from blood. These receptors came from a girl aged 10-17 years with multiple sclerosis.

The rearrangement joins TRBV7-6 to TRBJ2-4, with D unclear. The tail of the sequence fits TRBJ2-7 better, so the J call may be wrong. Germline lookup yields CDR1 SGHVS and CDR2 FNYEAQ. The CDR3 is 13 amino acids. The CDR3 coding sequence is TGTGCCAGCAGCGAAATGGCTGGCTACGAGCAGTACTTC. Protein product: CASSEMAGYEQYF.

Regarding this clonotype: One base away lies a much larger clone, so this may be a sequencing read error. The chain combines TRBV12-3 or TRBV12-4 with TRBJ2-7; 13 bases are shared with TRBD2. The CDR3 length is 14 residues. J was trimmed by 7 bases and V by 7 bases; bases with no gene match: 7. CDR3 sequence reads: CASNLLAGGNEQYF. In DNA form, the CDR3 reads TGTGCCAGCAACCTACTAGCGGGGGGGAATGAGCAGTACTTC.

This clonotype was seen just once. The chain recombines TRBV20-1 with TRBJ2-1; D is unclear. This CDR3 spans 15 amino acids. Germline V CDR1 and CDR2: DFQATT, SNEGSKA (reference sequence). The germline V and J ends were trimmed by 0 bases and 12 bases, with 21 bases remaining between them. CDR3: CSARDPQLPRTGQFF. CDR3 coding DNA: TGCAGTGCTAGAGATCCCCAATTGCCAAGGACGGGGCAGTTCTTC.

The rearrangement joins TRBV25-1 to TRBJ2-5; 7 nucleotides agree with TRBD1. CDR1 is MGHDK and CDR2 is SYGVNS in the germline V gene. The CDR3 has 14 residues. The J segment lost 2 bases and the V segment lost 7 bases, leaving 7 bases of the junction unmatched. CDR3: CASTPQGTQETQYF. Here the CDR3 DNA reads TGTGCCAGCACCCCACAGGGGACACAAGAGACCCAGTACTTC.

The CDR3 nucleotides read TGTGCCACCAGCAGAGTTCAAGACTACCCAGATACGCAGTATTTT. Residues: CATSRVQDYPDTQYF. The chain couples TRBV15 to TRBJ2-3, with a possible D match to TRBD2 (5 bases). The germline V gene has CDR1 LNHNV and CDR2 YYDKDF (reference sequence). The germline V and J ends were trimmed by 1 base and 4 bases, with 12 bases remaining between them. The CDR3 is 15 residues long.

The J gene is TRBJ1-1, the V gene TRBV6-5, with no clear D. The V end was cut by 8 bases, the J end by 11 bases, with 15 bases between. CDR1 MNHEY and CDR2 SVGAGI come from the germline V gene. This CDR3 has 11 residues. This chain's CDR3 is CASRYGRAAFF. The CDR3 nucleotides read TGTGCCAGCCGGTATGGTAGGGCGGCTTTCTTT.

This clonotype showed up just a few times. The chain employs TRBV25-1 and TRBJ1-4; TRBD1 aligns across 7 bases. The V gene's germline CDR1 is MGHDK and CDR2 SYGVNS. The V gene end was trimmed by 4 bases and the J gene end by 7 bases; junction bases not matched to a gene: 6. This CDR3 contains 14 residues. The CDR3 DNA follows: TGTGCCAGCAGTGCACAGGGGATGGGTGAAAAACTGTTTTTT. Its protein product is CASSAQGMGEKLFF.

This clonotype was observed a handful of times. The genes are TRBV7-2 and TRBJ1-2, with D unresolved. This CDR3 region has 14 residues. The V gene lost 1 base and the J gene lost 2 bases, with 8 bases spanning the gap. Germline V gene lookup returns CDR1 SGHTA and CDR2 FQGNSA. CDR3: CASSLVHGNYGYTF. The CDR3 nucleotides read TGTGCCAGCAGCTTAGTACACGGGAACTATGGCTACACCTTC. The whole variable domain, remainder taken from reference TRBV7-2 and TRBJ1-2, is GAGVSQSPSNKVTEKGKDVELRCDPISGHTALYWYRQSLGQGLEFLIYFQGNSAPDKSGLPSDRFSAERTGGSVSTLTIQRTQQEDSAVYLCASSLVHGNYGYTFGSGTRLTVV.

The V and J genes are TRBV29-1 and TRBJ2-5; 8 positions match TRBD2. The CDR3 extends over 13 amino acids. Germline CDR1 is SQVTM and CDR2 is ANQGSEA. The V segment lost 6 bases and the J segment 2 bases; nucleotides outside the gene matches: 5. This chain's CDR3 is CSVPGLGQETQYF. DNA for the CDR3: TGCAGCGTACCGGGACTAGGACAAGAGACCCAGTACTTC.

This clonotype was seen just once. The chain's CDR3 is CASAKGGEAEAFF. CDR3 nucleotide sequence: TGTGCCAGTGCAAAGGGGGGGGAGGCTGAAGCTTTCTTT. V usage is TRBV4-2 and J usage is TRBJ1-1; possible D gene TRBD1, 6 bases. Trimming cost V 9 bases and J 6 bases, with 17 bases left between them. Germline V gives CDR1 LGHNA, CDR2 YNFKEQ. The CDR3 is made up of 13 amino acids.

The chain carries TRBV29-1 and TRBJ2-1; 9 bases map to TRBD2. CDR3 length: 16 residues. Germline V CDR1 and CDR2: SQVTM, ANQGSEA. The J segment lost 2 bases and the V segment lost 2 bases, leaving 7 bases of the junction unmatched. CDR3 sequence: CSVELSGSPTYNEQFF. Here the CDR3 DNA reads TGCAGCGTTGAACTTAGCGGGAGCCCCACCTACAATGAGCAGTTCTTC.

This chain joins TRBV12-3 or TRBV12-4 and TRBJ1-2, with D uncertain. This CDR3 contains 14 residues. Trimming removed 7 bases at V and 7 bases at J, with 19 bases between. This chain's CDR3 is CASTSFQSPGGYTF. CDR3 nucleotides: TGTGCCAGCACCTCTTTCCAATCTCCGGGTGGCTACACCTTC.

The V call is TRBV2, the J call TRBJ2-6; either TRBD1 or TRBD2 may fit D (5 bases each). The germline V and J ends were trimmed by 8 bases and 0 bases, with 26 bases remaining between them. This CDR3 has 20 amino acids. Germline V gives CDR1 SNHLY, CDR2 FYNNEI. The CDR3 sequence is CASLAIGTPEFLSGANVLTF. The CDR3 DNA follows: TGTGCCAGCCTCGCTATTGGGACCCCGGAATTTCTCTCTGGGGCCAACGTCCTGACTTTC.

The chain has TRBV20-1 and TRBJ2-3; D is tentatively TRBD1 or TRBD2 (5 bases each). Deletions cut 0 bases from V and 4 bases from J, with 11 bases between. This CDR3 comprises 14 residues. Germline V gene lookup returns CDR1 DFQATT and CDR2 SNEGSKA (reference sequence). The CDR3 region is CSARDRGYSDTQYF. DNA of the CDR3: TGCAGTGCTAGAGATCGGGGCTATTCAGATACGCAGTATTTT.

The chain combines TRBV10-3 with TRBJ2-7; 8 nucleotides line up with TRBD1. The germline gives CDR1 ENHRY, CDR2 SYGVKD. J was trimmed by 10 bases and V by 8 bases; bases with no gene match: 16. The CDR3 is made up of 14 amino acids. CDR3 in amino acids: CAIGKPGQAEIQYF. DNA of the CDR3: TGTGCCATCGGGAAGCCGGGACAGGCCGAGATCCAGTACTTC.

Only a few counts were recorded for this clonotype. The genes are TRBV4-3 and TRBJ2-3; no reliable D call. Trimming removed 0 bases from V and 8 bases from J, with 9 bases in between. The CDR3 is made up of 13 amino acids. Germline CDR1 and CDR2: LGHNA and YSLEER. The CDR3 sequence is CASSQERISTQYF. CDR3 DNA sequence: TGCGCCAGCAGCCAAGAAAGGATAAGTACGCAGTATTTT.

The chain has TRBV20-1 and TRBJ2-3; the match to TRBD2 covers 9 bases. This CDR3 is 14 amino acids long. Per germline, CDR1 DFQATT and CDR2 SNEGSKA (reference sequence). V was clipped by 3 bases and J by 7 bases; unmatched bases: 8. The CDR3 DNA is TGCAGTGCTAGGGGGGGACTAGCTATCAATACGCAGTATTTT. It translates to CSARGGLAINTQYF.

This clonotype was detected a few times. The J gene is TRBJ2-4, the V gene TRBV3-1, with D possibly called TRBD1 or TRBD2 (5 bases each). The J call is doubtful: the DNA matches TRBJ2-7 better. This CDR3 region has 15 residues. The germline gives CDR1 LGHDT, CDR2 YNNKEL (reference sequence). As DNA, the CDR3 is TGTGCCAGCAGCCAAGAGAGCGGAGAGGGGTACGAGCAGTACTTC. As protein: CASSQESGEGYEQYF.